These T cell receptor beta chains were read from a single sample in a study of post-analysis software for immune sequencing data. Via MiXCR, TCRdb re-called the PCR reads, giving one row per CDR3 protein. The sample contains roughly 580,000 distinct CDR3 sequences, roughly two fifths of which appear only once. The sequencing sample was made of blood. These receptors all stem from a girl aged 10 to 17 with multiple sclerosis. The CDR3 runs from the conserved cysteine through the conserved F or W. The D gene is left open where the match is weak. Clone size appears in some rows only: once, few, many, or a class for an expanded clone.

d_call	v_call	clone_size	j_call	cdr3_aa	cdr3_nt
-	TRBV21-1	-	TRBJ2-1	CASSTKGRGTYNEQFF	TGTGCCAGCAGCACAAAGGGACGGGGGACGTACAATGAGCAGTTCTTC
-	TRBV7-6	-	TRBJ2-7	CASSPRSPYEQYF	TGTGCCAGCAGCCCCCGTTCCCCGTACGAGCAGTACTTC
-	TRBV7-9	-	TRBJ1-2	CASSANTRGYGYTF	TGTGCCAGCAGCGCAAATACTCGGGGGTATGGCTACACCTTC
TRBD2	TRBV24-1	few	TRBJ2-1	CATSDPTSALSSSYNEQFF	TGTGCCACCAGTGACCCGACTAGCGCGCTTTCTAGCTCCTACAATGAGCAGTTCTTC
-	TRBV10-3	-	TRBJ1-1	CAISEIMNTEAFF	TGTGCCATCAGCGAGATCATGAACACTGAAGCTTTCTTT
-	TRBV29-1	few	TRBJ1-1	CSAAAGEAFF	TGCAGCGCTGCAGCAGGTGAAGCTTTCTTT
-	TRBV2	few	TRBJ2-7	CASSEGAVYEQYF	TGTGCCAGCAGTGAAGGGGCCGTCTACGAGCAGTACTTC
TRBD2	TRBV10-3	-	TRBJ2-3	CAISRLAGRHTQYF	TGTGCCATCAGCCGACTAGCGGGGCGTCATACGCAGTATTTT
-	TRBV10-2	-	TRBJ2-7	CASTAAGGFYEQYF	TGCGCCAGCACGGCAGCGGGCGGATTCTACGAGCAGTACTTC
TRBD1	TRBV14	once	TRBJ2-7	CASGGTGFDEQYF	TGTGCCAGCGGCGGGACAGGGTTTGACGAGCAGTACTTC
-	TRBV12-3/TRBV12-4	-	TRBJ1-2	CASSLAGGSNYGYTF	TGTGCCAGCAGTCTGGCTGGGGGTTCCAACTATGGCTACACCTTC
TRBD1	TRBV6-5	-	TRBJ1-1	CASSPGTAMNTEAFF	TGCGCCAGCAGCCCTGGGACAGCCATGAACACTGAAGCTTTCTTT
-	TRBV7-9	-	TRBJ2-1	CASSLVGAAYNEQFF	TGTGCCAGCAGCTTAGTGGGGGCGGCCTACAATGAGCAGTTCTTC
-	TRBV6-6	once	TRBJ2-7	CASRHGGMGYEQYF	TGTGCCAGCAGGCACGGGGGAATGGGCTACGAGCAGTACTTC
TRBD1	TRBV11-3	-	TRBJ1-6	CASSDRGGSPLHF	TGTGCCAGCAGCGACAGGGGAGGCTCACCCCTCCACTTT
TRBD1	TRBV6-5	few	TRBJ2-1	CASSYSSGTGINEQFF	TGTGCCAGCAGTTACTCGAGTGGGACAGGGATCAATGAGCAGTTCTTC
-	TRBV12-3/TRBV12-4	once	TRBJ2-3	CASSLLGRADTQYF	TGTGCCAGCAGTTTACTAGGAAGAGCAGATACGCAGTATTTT
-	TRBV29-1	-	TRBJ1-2	CGVEERRGSGYGYTF	TGCGGCGTTGAAGAGCGCCGGGGTTCGGGGTATGGCTACACCTTC
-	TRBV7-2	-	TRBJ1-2	CASSLTAARGGYTF	TGTGCCAGCAGCCTTACAGCGGCCCGAGGGGGCTACACCTTC
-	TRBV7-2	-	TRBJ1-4	CASSLEGAGKLFF	TGTGCCAGCAGCTTAGAAGGGGCGGGAAAACTGTTTTTT
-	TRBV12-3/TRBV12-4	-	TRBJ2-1	CASTFTGTTYNEQFF	TGTGCCAGCACCTTCACAGGGACGACATACAATGAACAGTTCTTC
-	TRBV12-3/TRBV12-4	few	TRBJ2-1	CASSPLSGYSAGEQFF	TGTGCCAGCAGCCCGCTAAGCGGGTACAGTGCTGGGGAGCAGTTCTTC
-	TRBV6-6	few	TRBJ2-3	CASSYGSESTDTQYF	TGTGCCAGCAGTTACGGGAGTGAGAGCACAGATACGCAGTATTTT
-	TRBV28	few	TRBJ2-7	CASSIWDTSSYEQYF	TGTGCCAGCAGTATCTGGGACACCAGTTCCTACGAGCAGTACTTC
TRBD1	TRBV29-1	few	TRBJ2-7	CSVELQSGTGIGYEQYF	TGCAGCGTTGAACTACAATCGGGGACAGGGATCGGCTACGAGCAGTACTTC
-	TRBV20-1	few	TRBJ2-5	CSARVAGSETQYF	TGCAGTGCTAGAGTCGCAGGGTCAGAGACCCAGTACTTC
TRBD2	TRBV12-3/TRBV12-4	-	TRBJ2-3	CASSFIAGGSDTQYF	TGTGCCAGCAGTTTTATAGCGGGAGGGAGTGATACGCAGTATTTT
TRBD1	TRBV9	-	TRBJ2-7	CASSVGTAPYEQYF	TGTGCCAGCAGCGTCGGGACAGCCCCCTACGAGCAGTACTTC
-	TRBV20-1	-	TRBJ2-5	CSARDPQGRETQYF	TGCAGTGCTAGAGACCCCCAGGGGCGAGAGACCCAGTACTTC
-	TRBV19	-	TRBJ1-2	CASSISPGTGYGYTF	TGTGCCAGTAGTATTTCACCCGGGACGGGCTATGGCTACACCTTC
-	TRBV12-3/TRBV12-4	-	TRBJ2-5	CASSLTNGIKTQYF	TGTGCCAGCAGTCTAACGAACGGGATAAAGACCCAGTACTTC
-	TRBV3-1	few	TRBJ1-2	CASSRDFGGYTF	TGTGCCAGCAGCCGAGACTTTGGTGGCTACACCTTC
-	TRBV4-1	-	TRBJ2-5	CASSQDGAGPETQYF	TGCGCCAGCAGCCAAGATGGGGCAGGGCCAGAGACCCAGTACTTC
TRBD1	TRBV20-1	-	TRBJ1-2	CSAKGQDAALVLGPNGYTF	TGCAGTGCCAAGGGACAGGACGCCGCTCTTGTTCTAGGTCCTAATGGCTACACCTTC
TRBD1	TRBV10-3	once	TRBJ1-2	CAVRERTGPYYGYTF	TGTGCCGTCAGAGAGAGGACAGGGCCTTACTATGGCTACACCTTC
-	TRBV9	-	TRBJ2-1	CASSAGTSNEQFF	TGTGCCAGCAGCGCAGGAACTAGCAATGAGCAGTTCTTC
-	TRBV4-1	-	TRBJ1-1	CASSVTIRGEAFF	TGCGCCAGCAGCGTTACCATCCGAGGGGAAGCTTTCTTT
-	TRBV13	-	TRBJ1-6	CASGVSRTGSNSPLHF	TGTGCCAGCGGTGTTTCGCGCACAGGGAGCAATTCACCCCTCCACTTT
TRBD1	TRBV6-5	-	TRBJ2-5	CASSNGQAGTQYF	TGTGCCAGCAGTAACGGACAGGCAGGGACCCAGTACTTC
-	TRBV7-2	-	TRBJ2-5	CASNFPGLQETQYF	TGTGCCAGCAACTTTCCAGGGCTCCAAGAGACCCAGTACTTC
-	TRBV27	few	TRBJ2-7	CASSLSGWVPYEQYF	TGTGCCAGCAGTTTATCTGGATGGGTCCCCTACGAGCAGTACTTC
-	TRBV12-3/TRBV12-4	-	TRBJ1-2	CASSRGSGVGYTF	TGTGCCAGCAGCCGAGGCTCGGGGGTTGGCTACACCTTC
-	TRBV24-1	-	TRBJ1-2	CATSDSGSGYGYTF	TGTGCCACCAGTGACTCAGGGTCGGGCTATGGCTACACCTTC
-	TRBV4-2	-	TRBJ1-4	CASSRYTGEGGKLFF	TGTGCCAGCAGCCGGTACACAGGCGAGGGGGGAAAACTGTTTTTT
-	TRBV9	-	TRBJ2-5	CASSVDGRQETQYF	TGTGCCAGCAGCGTAGACGGGCGCCAAGAGACCCAGTACTTC
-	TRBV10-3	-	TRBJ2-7	CAISESRREQYF	TGTGCCATCAGTGAGTCCCGGAGGGAGCAGTACTTC
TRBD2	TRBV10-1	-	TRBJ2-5	CASSEDTTSVLETQYF	TGCGCCAGCAGTGAGGATACGACTAGCGTGTTGGAGACCCAGTACTTC
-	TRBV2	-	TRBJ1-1	CASSENRNTEAFF	TGTGCCAGCAGTGAAAACCGAAACACTGAAGCTTTCTTT
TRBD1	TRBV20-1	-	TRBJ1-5	CSARPGFWTGGFQPQHF	TGCAGTGCTAGACCTGGATTCTGGACAGGGGGCTTTCAGCCCCAGCATTTT
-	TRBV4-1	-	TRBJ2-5	CASSQGVAGETQYF	TGCGCCAGCAGCCAAGGGGTGGCAGGGGAGACCCAGTACTTC
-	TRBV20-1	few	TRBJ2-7	CSAAQGFEQYF	TGCAGTGCTGCCCAGGGTTTCGAGCAGTACTTC
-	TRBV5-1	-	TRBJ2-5	CASSWMSQETQYF	TGCGCCAGCAGCTGGATGTCACAAGAGACCCAGTACTTC
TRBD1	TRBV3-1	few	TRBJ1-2	CASSQGGTGYGYTF	TGTGCCAGCAGCCAAGGTGGGACAGGGTATGGCTACACCTTC
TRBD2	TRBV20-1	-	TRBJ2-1	CSARTSGAYNEQFF	TGCAGTGCTCGAACTAGCGGGGCCTACAATGAGCAGTTCTTC